This record concerns one T cell receptor beta chain sequence. The sample originates from a study of blood T cell repertoires in COVID-19. Across the study: Collection of acute and convalescent COVID-19 samples took place in the United States, Italy and Spain. T cells, B-cell-depleted T cells, or PBMCs provided the cDNA or gDNA that served as material.

Per the original data handling: Reference gene primer amplification gave estimated nucleated cell counts. The table came from immunoSEQ multiplex PCR; TCRdb's copy has only in-frame clones and leaves some out. D and trimming were read from the DNA, whereas the V and J calls and clone size are those reported in that table. The sample holds some 130,000 clones, 85% seen once. The V end lost 0 bases, the J end lost 5 bases, and 14 bases lay between the germline ends. This CDR3 comprises 15 residues. CDR1 is LGHNA and CDR2 is YSLEER in the germline V gene. The receptor's source is a human donor in a cohort sampled during active COVID-19. This chain joins TRBV4-3 and TRBJ2-7, with TRBD1 as a possible D gene (5 bases). Sequenced sample: peripheral blood. The CDR3 coding sequence is TGCGCCAGCAGCCAAGAAATAGGCAGGGCGGACGAGCAGTACTTC. Translating gives CASSQEIGRADEQYF.